This is a list of T cell receptor beta chains from one sample in a study of blood T cell repertoires in COVID-19. Sequencing used immunoSEQ multiplex PCR; TCRdb keeps in-frame clones, though not all of them. The sample yields approximately 300,000 clones, about nine tenths seen once. Sequenced: PBMCs or T cells enriched from blood (not recorded which). The receptors were sampled from a woman younger than 45 who had recovered from COVID-19. Both conserved end residues are part of each CDR3. A D gene is named only where the DNA matches it firmly. Part of the rows lack a size; the others show once, few, many or a class for expanded clones.

>TRBV19|TRBJ1-6|16|NA|NA
TGTGCCAGTAGTATAGATCTCACCGGGAATAATTCACCCCTCCACTTT
CASSIDLTGNNSPLHF
>TRBV4-1|TRBJ1-4|15|NA|TRBD1
TGCGCCAGCAGCCCGCAAGGGACAGTCAATGAAAAACTGTTTTTT
CASSPQGTVNEKLFF
>TRBV15|TRBJ1-4|15|once|TRBD1
TGTGCCACCAGCAGATACGGACAGGGTAATGAAAAACTGTTTTTT
CATSRYGQGNEKLFF
>TRBV5-4|TRBJ2-3|14|NA|NA
TGTGCCAGTCTCGGTGAGGCGAACACAGATACGCAGTATTTT
CASLGEANTDTQYF
>TRBV6-5|TRBJ2-7|15|NA|NA
TGTGCCAGCAGTTACGGAGGGGCTCTCTCCTACGAGCAGTACTTC
CASSYGGALSYEQYF
>TRBV11-3|TRBJ2-1|14|NA|NA
TGTGCCAGCAGCTTAGGAGGGATCCGGGATGAGCAGTTCTTC
CASSLGGIRDEQFF
>TRBV28|TRBJ2-7|14|NA|TRBD2
TGTGCCAGCCTCCGCGGGGGGCGAGCCTACGAGCAGTACTTC
CASLRGGRAYEQYF
>TRBV27|TRBJ2-7|13|NA|NA
TGTGCCAGCAGTTTAATGGGGGCCGGGGAGCAGTACTTC
CASSLMGAGEQYF
>TRBV15|TRBJ1-3|16|NA|TRBD1
TGTGCCACCAGCAGAGCAGGGGGATTCAATGGAAACACCATATATTTT
CATSRAGGFNGNTIYF
>TRBV6-2/TRBV6-3|TRBJ1-5|20|NA|TRBD1
TGTGCCAGCAGTTACGCGATCTCACCGGGACAGATGAATTACAATCAGCCCCAGCATTTT
CASSYAISPGQMNYNQPQHF
>TRBV11-2|TRBJ2-1|15|NA|NA
TGTGCCAGCAGCTTAATCGGGGGTGTCTACAATGAGCAGTTCTTC
CASSLIGGVYNEQFF
>TRBV19|TRBJ2-3|15|NA|NA
TGTGCCAGTAGTGCGAGGGCCTGGAGCACAGATACGCAGTATTTT
CASSARAWSTDTQYF
>TRBV4-3|TRBJ2-6|17|NA|NA
TGCGCCAGCAGCCATGGTGCCGAGTTGGCTGGGGCCAACGTCCTGACTTTC
CASSHGAELAGANVLTF
>TRBV10-2|TRBJ2-7|16|NA|NA
TGCGCCAGCAGTGATTTTAGCAGCCAAGATTCCTACGAGCAGTACTTC
CASSDFSSQDSYEQYF
>TRBV20-1|TRBJ2-2|15|NA|NA
TGCAGTGCTAGTGTCGGACACCTCAGCACCGGGGAGCTGTTTTTT
CSASVGHLSTGELFF
>TRBV3-1/TRBV3-2|TRBJ2-1|16|NA|NA
TGTGCCAGCAGCCCTAAAAAGGCGACTACAGGGAATGAGCAGTTCTTC
CASSPKKATTGNEQFF
>TRBV14|TRBJ2-7|13|once|NA
TGTGCCAGCAGTTGGGGGGGCGGCTACGAGCAGTACTTC
CASSWGGGYEQYF
>TRBV5-4|TRBJ2-7|12|NA|NA
TGTGCCAGCAGCTTGGATGCAGGCGAGCAGTACTTC
CASSLDAGEQYF
>TRBV5-4|TRBJ2-7|12|once|NA
TGTGCCAGCAGCTACGACAGTTACGAGCAGTACTTC
CASSYDSYEQYF
>TRBV6-2/TRBV6-3|TRBJ2-2|12|NA|NA
TGTGCCAGCAGTTCCTACACCGGGGAGCTGTTTTTT
CASSSYTGELFF
>TRBV10-1|TRBJ2-7|14|NA|NA
TGCGCCAGCAGTCCCTTTGCGGGGCCCTACGAGCAGTACTTC
CASSPFAGPYEQYF
>TRBV13|TRBJ1-3|16|NA|NA
TGTGCCAGCAGCCTGGCGTCGGGAATCGTGGGAAACACCATATATTTT
CASSLASGIVGNTIYF
>TRBV5-1|TRBJ1-2|16|NA|NA
TGCGCCAGCAGCCACAAAACCGGGACAACTCCCTATGGCTACACCTTC
CASSHKTGTTPYGYTF
>TRBV6-5|TRBJ1-5|15|NA|NA
TGTGCCAGCAGTACGGCGCCCGGGACATACCAGCCCCAGCATTTT
CASSTAPGTYQPQHF
>TRBV6-5|TRBJ1-2|15|NA|TRBD1
TGTGCCAGCAGGAGCAGACAGGGGTCCGGCTATGGCTACACCTTC
CASRSRQGSGYGYTF
>TRBV6-5|TRBJ2-4|15|NA|TRBD2
TGTGCCAGCAGTTACAGGTCGGGAGGCCGGGACATTCAGTACTTC
CASSYRSGGRDIQYF
>TRBV7-2|TRBJ2-7|18|NA|NA
TGTGCCAGCAGCTTAGTGCGGGCGTGGGGTGGCTTCGCCTACGAGCAGTACTTC
CASSLVRAWGGFAYEQYF
>TRBV5-1|TRBJ1-5|13|NA|TRBD1
TGCGCCAGCGGAGACAGGGGCATTCAGCCCCAGCATTTT
CASGDRGIQPQHF
>TRBV6-5|TRBJ1-1|14|NA|TRBD1
TGTGCCAGCAGGTGGGGACAGGTGAACACTGAAGCTTTCTTT
CASRWGQVNTEAFF
>TRBV3-1/TRBV3-2|TRBJ2-2|12|NA|TRBD1
TGTGCCAGCTCACAGGGGGTCGGGGAGCTGTTTTTT
CASSQGVGELFF
>TRBV19|TRBJ1-5|13|NA|NA
TGTGCCAGTAGATTTGGCTCCAATCAGCCCCAGCATTTT
CASRFGSNQPQHF
>TRBV4-3|TRBJ1-5|15|NA|NA
TGCGCCAGCAGCCAAGATTCAGGTTCCGATCAGCCCCAGCATTTT
CASSQDSGSDQPQHF
>TRBV11-2|TRBJ2-7|17|once|TRBD2
TGTGCCAGCAGCTTAGACATCGGCGGGAGCCTCTCCTACGAGCAGTACTTC
CASSLDIGGSLSYEQYF
>TRBV6-6|TRBJ2-1|20|NA|NA
TGTGCCAGCAGTCAGACCTCTCGAGGGGGATTGATTGGGATCTACAATGAGCAGTTCTTC
CASSQTSRGGLIGIYNEQFF
>TRBV27|TRBJ2-3|17|NA|NA
TGTGCCAGCAGCCAAGGGTCAGCGGCCTCCTACACAGATACGCAGTATTTT
CASSQGSAASYTDTQYF
>TRBV9|TRBJ1-1|14|NA|NA
TGTGCCAGCAGCGTAGAGTTAAGGGGCACTGAAGCTTTCTTT
CASSVELRGTEAFF
>TRBV12-3/TRBV12-4|TRBJ1-3|12|NA|NA
TGTGCCAGCAGTTTTAGTGGAAACACCATATATTTT
CASSFSGNTIYF
>TRBV10-3|TRBJ2-1|12|NA|NA
TGTGCCATCGCACCGCGGGACGGTGAGCAGTTCTTC
CAIAPRDGEQFF
>TRBV30|TRBJ2-1|16|once|NA
TGTGCCTGGACCGACACTACAGGGAAGCCCTACAATGAGCAGTTCTTC
CAWTDTTGKPYNEQFF
>TRBV30|TRBJ2-3|17|NA|TRBD2
TGTGCCTGGAGTGCAAGCGGGGCTCATTCTAGCACAGATACGCAGTATTTT
CAWSASGAHSSTDTQYF
>TRBV6-5|TRBJ2-1|11|NA|NA
TGTGCCAGCAGTTACCTTGGCGAGCAGTTCTTC
CASSYLGEQFF
>TRBV7-6|TRBJ1-4|16|NA|NA
TGTGCCAGCAGCTTAGCGCAGGGTATGATACGGGAAAAACTGTTTTTT
CASSLAQGMIREKLFF
>TRBV27|TRBJ2-3|16|NA|TRBD1
TGTGCCAGCCGCTATAAGGGACAGACCCGCACAGATACGCAGTATTTT
CASRYKGQTRTDTQYF
>TRBV19|TRBJ2-1|15|NA|TRBD2
TGTGCCAGTAGTCCCTTTAGCGGGGCCTACAATGAGCAGTTCTTC
CASSPFSGAYNEQFF
>TRBV7-6|TRBJ2-1|16|NA|TRBD2
TGTGCCAGCAGCCCTTTACTAGCGGGAGATACGAATGAGCAGTTCTTC
CASSPLLAGDTNEQFF
>TRBV9|TRBJ2-5|16|NA|NA
TGTGCCAGCAGCGTAGAAGGGATAGCGGCCCAAGAGACCCAGTACTTC
CASSVEGIAAQETQYF
>TRBV28|TRBJ2-7|14|once|TRBD2
TGTGCCAGCAGTTCCGCGGGGGGTTCGGGAGAGCAGTACTTC
CASSSAGGSGEQYF
>TRBV5-1|TRBJ1-6|16|NA|TRBD1
TGCGCCAGCAGCTTGGGGCAGGGGGCGATGGATTCACCCCTCCACTTT
CASSLGQGAMDSPLHF
>TRBV28|TRBJ1-2|15|NA|TRBD1
TGTGCCAGCAGTTTAGTGGGACAGGGAACGTATGGCTACACCTTC
CASSLVGQGTYGYTF
>TRBV11-2|TRBJ1-6|12|NA|NA
TGTGCCAGCAGATACGCCGCAGGACCCCTCCACTTT
CASRYAAGPLHF
>TRBV2|TRBJ2-5|13|few|NA
TGTGCCAGCACAAACAGTCTGCAAGAGACCCAGTACTTC
CASTNSLQETQYF
>TRBV7-7|TRBJ2-3|15|few|TRBD2
TGTGCTAGCAGCCCCACCGGGGAGGGGACAGATACGCAGTATTTT
CASSPTGEGTDTQYF
>TRBV20-1|TRBJ2-3|11|NA|NA
TGCAGTGCCTACAGCACAGATACGCAGTATTTT
CSAYSTDTQYF
>TRBV28|TRBJ1-6|12|once|NA
TGTGCCAGCAGTGCCCGGGGGTTTAACCTCCACTTT
CASSARGFNLHF
>TRBV7-3|TRBJ2-3|13|NA|NA
TGTGCCAGCAGCTTACAGAAAGGCGGTACGCAGTATTTT
CASSLQKGGTQYF
>TRBV6-2/TRBV6-3|TRBJ2-7|13|NA|NA
TGTGCCAGCAGTTACGACAGAAACTACGAGCAGTACTTC
CASSYDRNYEQYF
>TRBV20-1|TRBJ2-3|14|once|NA
TGCAGTGCTAGTGTTCGGGAAGCCACAGATACGCAGTATTTT
CSASVREATDTQYF
>TRBV28|TRBJ1-1|14|NA|NA
TGTGCCAGCAGTCCCCACATCAGGGAGGATGAAGCTTTCTTT
CASSPHIREDEAFF
>TRBV2|TRBJ2-1|14|NA|TRBD2
TGTGCCAGCAAGAGACTAGCGTCCCACAATGAGCAGTTCTTC
CASKRLASHNEQFF
>TRBV5-1|TRBJ1-5|15|NA|NA
TGCGCCAGCAGCTTAGCAGGGGTTAGGGGAGAGCCCCAGCATTTT
CASSLAGVRGEPQHF